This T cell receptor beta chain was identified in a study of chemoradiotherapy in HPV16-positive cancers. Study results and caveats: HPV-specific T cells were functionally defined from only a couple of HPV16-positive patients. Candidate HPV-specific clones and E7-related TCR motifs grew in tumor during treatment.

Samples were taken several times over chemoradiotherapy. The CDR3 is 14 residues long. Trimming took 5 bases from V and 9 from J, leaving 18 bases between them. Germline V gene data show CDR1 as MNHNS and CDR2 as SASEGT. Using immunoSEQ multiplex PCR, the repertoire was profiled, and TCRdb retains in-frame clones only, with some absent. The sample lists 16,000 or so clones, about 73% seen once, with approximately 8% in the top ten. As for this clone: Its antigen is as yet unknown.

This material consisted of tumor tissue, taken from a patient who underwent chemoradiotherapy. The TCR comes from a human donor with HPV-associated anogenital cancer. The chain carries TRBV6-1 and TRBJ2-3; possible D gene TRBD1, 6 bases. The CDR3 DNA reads TGTGCCAGCAGTCCGGCCTACTGGCAGGGGACGCAGTATTTT. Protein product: CASSPAYWQGTQYF.